A selection of T cell receptor beta chains follows, all from one sample in a study of shared clonotypes between healthy human individuals. Here immunoSEQ multiplex PCR was the method, and the copy in TCRdb shows in-frame clones only, minus some. Here the sample spans some 360,000 clones, less than 75% being singletons. Sequencing was done on a sample of memory CD4+ T cells sorted from blood. These receptors all stem from a man aged 25-45 years in good health. CDR3s include the opening cysteine and the closing phenylalanine or tryptophan. The order of the fields is J gene, V gene, CDR3 protein.

J gene: TRBJ2-2
V gene: TRBV19
CDR3 protein: CASRGTAGTLTGELFF

J gene: TRBJ1-5
V gene: TRBV19
CDR3 protein: CASSDTGGDRQPQHF

J gene: TRBJ2-4
V gene: TRBV7-2
CDR3 protein: CASSPEGQGWAKNIQYF

J gene: TRBJ2-1
V gene: TRBV29-1
CDR3 protein: CSVESGFGGTSGTSSYNEQFF

J gene: TRBJ2-1
V gene: TRBV18
CDR3 protein: CASSPRLAGEFNEQFF

J gene: TRBJ2-7
V gene: TRBV7-9
CDR3 protein: CASSNLRSKYEQYF

J gene: TRBJ1-4
V gene: TRBV7-9
CDR3 protein: CASSLWGVDGNEKLFF

J gene: TRBJ2-5
V gene: TRBV5-6
CDR3 protein: CASSLTLDAYAGETQYF

J gene: TRBJ2-1
V gene: TRBV5-1
CDR3 protein: CASTPGQNNEQFF

J gene: TRBJ1-5
V gene: TRBV6-6
CDR3 protein: CASTPYEDFQPQHF

J gene: TRBJ2-1
V gene: TRBV4-1
CDR3 protein: CASPETPGPNNEQFF

J gene: TRBJ1-1
V gene: TRBV9
CDR3 protein: CASSSGVGREAFF

J gene: TRBJ1-2
V gene: TRBV28
CDR3 protein: CAASFHYGYTF

J gene: TRBJ1-2
V gene: TRBV10-3
CDR3 protein: CAISESTQRNGYTF

J gene: TRBJ2-7
V gene: TRBV19
CDR3 protein: CASRDRTYEQYF

J gene: TRBJ2-5
V gene: TRBV2
CDR3 protein: CASTDGKTQYF

J gene: TRBJ2-5
V gene: TRBV29-1
CDR3 protein: CSVTIRPSGETQYF

J gene: TRBJ2-5
V gene: TRBV7-8
CDR3 protein: CASSPSASGQETQYF

J gene: TRBJ1-1
V gene: TRBV7-8
CDR3 protein: CASSLQGRTEAFF

J gene: TRBJ2-3
V gene: TRBV5-1
CDR3 protein: CASSLGRGGRYPDTQYF

J gene: TRBJ2-7
V gene: TRBV6-6
CDR3 protein: CASNIQGVSYEQYF

J gene: TRBJ2-6
V gene: TRBV30
CDR3 protein: CAWSNLAGGANVLTF

J gene: TRBJ2-5
V gene: TRBV5-1
CDR3 protein: CASSLEGLAGGGETQYF

J gene: TRBJ2-7
V gene: TRBV29-1
CDR3 protein: CSVAQDRSYEQYF

J gene: TRBJ2-7
V gene: TRBV28
CDR3 protein: CASSSRGDTHYEQYF

J gene: TRBJ2-1
V gene: TRBV5-1
CDR3 protein: CASTPTPRLYNEQFF